This TCR beta chain was identified in a study of blood T cell repertoires in COVID-19. Study background: Some COVID-19 samples were acute and others convalescent; all came from the United States, Italy and Spain. The analysed material was cDNA or gDNA that came from T cells, B-cell-depleted T cells, or PBMCs.

Trimming took 1 base from V and 3 from J, leaving 16 bases between them. Germline V gene sequence: CDR1 MNHNS, CDR2 SASEGT. CDR3 length: 16 amino acids. Produced via immunoSEQ multiplex PCR; TCRdb's table is partial and in-frame only. The table includes some 120,000 clones, roughly four fifths detected once. The chain recombines TRBV6-1 with TRBJ2-7; weak D call: TRBD1 (6 bases). The sequence came from a human donor in a cohort sampled during active COVID-19. The sequencing sample was made of peripheral blood. DNA of the CDR3: TGTGCCAGCAGTGAAGGTCCCTCTTTAGGGGGCTACGAGCAGTACTTC. Its translation: CASSEGPSLGGYEQYF.